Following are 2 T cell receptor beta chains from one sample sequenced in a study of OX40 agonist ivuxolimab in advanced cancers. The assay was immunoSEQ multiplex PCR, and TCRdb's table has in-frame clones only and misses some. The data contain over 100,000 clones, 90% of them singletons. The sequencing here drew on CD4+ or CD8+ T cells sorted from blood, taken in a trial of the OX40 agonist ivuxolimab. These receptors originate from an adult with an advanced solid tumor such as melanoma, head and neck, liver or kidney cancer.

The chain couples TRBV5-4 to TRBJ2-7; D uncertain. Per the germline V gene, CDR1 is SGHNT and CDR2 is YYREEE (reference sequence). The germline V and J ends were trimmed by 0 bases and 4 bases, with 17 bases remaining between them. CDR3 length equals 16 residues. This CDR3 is CASSLAAGPWPYEQYF. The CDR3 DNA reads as TGTGCCAGCAGCTTGGCCGCCGGGCCGTGGCCTTACGAGCAGTACTTC.

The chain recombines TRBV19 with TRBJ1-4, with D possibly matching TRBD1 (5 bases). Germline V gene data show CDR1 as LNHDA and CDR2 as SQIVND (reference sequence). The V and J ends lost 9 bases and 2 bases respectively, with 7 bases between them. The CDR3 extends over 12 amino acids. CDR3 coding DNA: TGTGCCAGCTCAGGGACTAATGAAAAACTGTTTTTT. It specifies CASSGTNEKLFF.